The 7 T cell receptor beta chains below come from one sample, sequenced in a study of shared clonotypes between healthy human individuals. Generated by immunoSEQ multiplex PCR, the TCRdb table keeps only in-frame clones and is missing some. The table shows 2 million to 2.5 million clones, with approximately 93% occurring only once. The sample comprised naive CD4+ T cells from PBMCs. The subset is: CD45RA+ positively selected. These receptors were taken from a man aged 18 to 29 in good health. Some clones in this sample may be carry-over from other donors' samples.

The chain recombines TRBV5-4 with TRBJ2-7; D not certain. Per germline, CDR1 SGHNT and CDR2 YYREEE (reference sequence). CDR3 length: 15 residues. Trimming removed 0 bases at V and 2 bases at J, with 12 bases between. Here the CDR3 DNA reads TGTGCCAGCAGCTTGGACGGGCGTTGGGCCTACGAGCAGTACTTC. Translating it yields CASSLDGRWAYEQYF.

J is TRBJ2-7 and V is TRBV27; D tentatively reads TRBD1 or TRBD2 (5 bases each). The germline V gene encodes CDR1 MNHEY and CDR2 SMNVEV (reference sequence). The CDR3 has 15 amino acids. Trimming shortened V by 2 bases and J by 0 bases, and 11 bases separated the two germline ends. The CDR3 region is CASSLRGAGSYEQYF. The CDR3 nucleotides read TGTGCCAGCAGTTTACGTGGGGCGGGCTCCTACGAGCAGTACTTC.

The V call is TRBV7-2, the J call TRBJ1-2; D gene uncertain. CDR1 and CDR2 (germline): SGHTA, FQGNSA. V lost 10 bases to trimming and J lost 2 bases, with 14 bases between them. This CDR3 comprises 13 residues. CDR3 DNA sequence: TGTGCCATCCACTACCGGTCCAACTATGGCTACACCTTC. Its translation: CAIHYRSNYGYTF.

The chain links TRBV5-1 to TRBJ2-2, with 12 bases identical to TRBD2. This CDR3 is built from 16 residues. The germline V gene encodes CDR1 SGHRS and CDR2 YFSETQ. Germline trimming cut 6 bases from V and 5 bases from J; bases unmatched to any gene: 8. In nucleotides, the CDR3 is TGCGCCAGCAACCTCCTAGCGGGAGGGAGTACCGGGGAGCTGTTTTTT. Its translation is CASNLLAGGSTGELFF.

The chain joins TRBV21-1 to TRBJ2-1; TRBD2 reflects the table's D call only, with no check against the DNA. TRBV21-1 is given as a pseudogene. The CDR3 has 20 residues. CDR3 DNA sequence: TGTGCCAGCAGCAAAATAGCGGGAGGAAGGAGTAAGGAGGACTACAATGAGCAGTTCTTC. Translated, it gives CASSKIAGGRSKEDYNEQFF.

This clone was found once. The chain recombines TRBV30 with TRBJ1-5; 7 bases match TRBD1. Germline values: CDR1 GTSNPN, CDR2 SVGIG (reference sequence). Germline trimming cut 1 base from V and 6 bases from J; bases unmatched to any gene: 0. This CDR3 comprises 12 residues. In DNA form, the CDR3 reads TGTGCCTGGAGTGACAGGGGTCAGCCCCAGCATTTT. This sequence encodes CAWSDRGQPQHF.

This clone was recorded only once. The chain links TRBV18 to TRBJ2-6, with 10 bases lining up with TRBD1. Trimming took 3 bases from V and 2 from J; bases not matched to a gene: 10. This CDR3 has 19 residues. The germline V gene encodes CDR1 KGHSH and CDR2 LQKENI. The CDR3 DNA reads TGTGCCAGCTCACCCCTTCCGGGACAGGGGTTCCCTGGGGCCAACGTCCTGACTTTC. It is translated as CASSPLPGQGFPGANVLTF.